This T cell receptor (beta chain) is drawn from a study of cytomegalovirus exposure and HLA in healthy donors (dated by TCRdb to about 2017). About the study as a whole: The 666 repertoires of the first cohort and the approximately 130 validation repertoires were produced on the same platform, according to a later analysis. The study was designed to test whether signatures of past pathogen exposure could be identified by cataloging public T cell receptors. A separate validation cohort of 100 to 150 different subjects was used in addition to the 666-subject first cohort. To predict cytomegalovirus infection status, the study combined high-throughput TCR immunosequencing, statistical association of individual TCRs with disease status, and machine learning. Paper-wide results and their limitations: A later analysis lacked HLA typing for the validation cohort, so it scored co-occurrence in that cohort across all 130 or so repertoires. It was suggested by the authors that the approach could potentially be generalized to other disease states and immunological phenotypes. The classifier was reported to diagnose cytomegalovirus status with high specificity and sensitivity in both the original cohort and the validation cohort. The study gave a list of roughly 150 TCR beta chains associated with cytomegalovirus. Across donors, most TCR sequences were observed very rarely, whereas some public TCRs were present in many individuals. In a later analysis, TCRs clustered in the first cohort were found to also tend to co-occur in the 110 or so validation repertoires, with around 94% of cluster scores above 0. A few of the identified cytomegalovirus-associated TCR beta chains were confirmed in vitro to be specific for cytomegalovirus antigens.

This clone was found once. Its antigen specificity is not known. A read error may account for a junction end that differs from germline. Separate from the approximately 730-subject first cohort, the validation cohort of roughly 130 subjects was the group to which the donors belonged. The library was made by the immunoSEQ multiplex PCR assay. The paper's processing steps were these. A statistical classification framework was developed to diagnose cytomegalovirus status using the catalog of TCR beta chain sequences. Imported from immuneACCESS, the table was reduced by TCRdb to in-frame sequences with V and J called. These copies leave out some clones; in studies compared against another copy, an unresolved V gene accounts for under half, and the cause of the remainder is not known. D and trimming were read from the DNA, whereas the V and J calls and clone size are those reported in that table. The sample table holds under 300,000 clones, of which about 86% were seen once. In total, the top ten clones hold 1% of the sample.

Sequences SGHRS (CDR1) and YFSETQ (CDR2) are obtained from the germline V gene. From the cysteine up to the phenylalanine, the CDR3 has a length of 15 residues. The CDR3 DNA has 45 bases and is translated from base 1. This chain joins TRBV5-1 to TRBJ2-3, with TRBD2 identical over 7 junction bases. The sequence derives from a woman aged 18 to 35 in good health and CMV-seronegative. Input material: PBMCs. CDR3 region: CASSLNIYGREFFHF. The DNA reads TGCGCCAGCAGCTTAAATATATATGGGCGGGAGTTCTTCCATTTT.